This TCR beta chain was identified in a study of T cell responses to AZD1222 COVID-19 vaccine. The CDR3 covers 13 residues. Trimming shortened V by 2 bases and J by 9 bases, and 11 bases separated the two germline ends. The germline gives CDR1 SEHNR, CDR2 FQNEAQ (reference sequence). The protocol was immunoSEQ multiplex PCR, while the TCRdb copy is restricted to in-frame clones and leaves out a portion. There are over 150,000 clones in the sample; 90% occur only once, and about 1.6% lies in the top ten. V is TRBV7-9 and J is TRBJ2-1; D is uncertain. The material sequenced was peripheral blood, taken on day 0 of AZD1222 vaccination. The sequence derives from an adult in good health. The CDR3 bases are TGTGCCAGCAGCTTAAGAGAGAAAAGTGAGCAGTTCTTC. Encoded protein: CASSLREKSEQFF.